One and the same sample provided the 11 T cell receptor beta chains below, sequenced in a study of OX40 agonist ivuxolimab in advanced cancers. Measured with immunoSEQ multiplex PCR; TCRdb has only the in-frame clones, and not every one. The data contain 150,000 to 190,000 clones, around 94% of them seen just once; the ten biggest clones take up about 0.31%. This specimen was CD4+ or CD8+ T cells sorted from blood, taken in a trial of the OX40 agonist ivuxolimab. The receptors were gathered from an adult with an advanced solid tumor such as melanoma, head and neck, liver or kidney cancer.

V is TRBV5-1 and J is TRBJ2-7; D might be TRBD1 (6 bases). Looked up from germline, CDR1 is SGHRS and CDR2 is YFSETQ. Trimming pared 5 bases from V and 7 bases from J, leaving 25 bases between. The CDR3 length is 16 residues. Written as DNA, the CDR3 is TGCGCCAGCAGTCCCCAACCCGGCAGGGGCGGGTGGGAGCAGTACTTC. Encoded protein: CASSPQPGRGGWEQYF.

V is TRBV19 and J is TRBJ2-7, with a weak D call TRBD1 (10 bases). V was cut by 5 bases and J by 7 bases, with 24 bases left in between. The germline V gene has CDR1 LNHDA and CDR2 SQIVND (reference sequence). CDR3 length: 16 amino acids. The CDR3 spells CASSPLTSGQGVEQYF. The CDR3 nucleotides read TGTGCCAGTAGTCCTCTGACTAGCGGACAGGGGGTGGAGCAGTACTTC.

This clone was seen a handful of times. The chain has TRBV21-1 and TRBJ1-5; the D call of TRBD1 is as the table states it, not checked on the DNA. TRBV21-1 is given as a pseudogene. The CDR3 is made up of 17 amino acids. CDR3 in amino acids: CASSKAGKGGLNQPQHF. The CDR3 DNA sequence: TGTGCCAGCAGCAAAGCCGGGAAAGGGGGCCTTAATCAGCCCCAGCATTTT.

This rearrangement joins TRBV29-1 to TRBJ2-1; 13 bases line up with TRBD2. The CDR3 has 14 amino acids. The V segment lost 7 bases and the J segment 2 bases; nucleotides outside the gene matches: 2. The germline CDR1 and CDR2 sequences are SQVTM and ANQGSEA. The CDR3 here is CSGGLAGAYNEQFF. CDR3 nucleotides: TGCAGCGGTGGACTAGCGGGAGCCTACAATGAGCAGTTCTTC.

The chain joins TRBV5-1 to TRBJ2-5, with 9 positions matching TRBD2. Germline V gives CDR1 SGHRS, CDR2 YFSETQ. CDR3 length equals 14 residues. Unmatched junction bases numbered 6, after V lost 6 bases and J lost 3 bases. CDR3 residues: CASKSGGFEETQYF. CDR3 in DNA: TGCGCCAGCAAAAGCGGGGGGTTCGAAGAGACCCAGTACTTC. Filled out from reference TRBV5-1 and TRBJ2-5, the complete variable domain reads KAGVTQTPRYLIKTRGQQVTLSCSPISGHRSVSWYQQTPGQGLQFLFEYFSETQRNKGNFPGRFSGRQFSNSRSEMNVSTLELGDSALYLCASKSGGFEETQYFGPGTRLLVL.

V is TRBV11-3 and J is TRBJ2-3; 9 bases line up with TRBD1. Germline assignment: CDR1 SGHNT and CDR2 YENEEA. The CDR3 totals 13 residues. Germline trimming cut 6 bases from V and 4 bases from J; bases unmatched to any gene: 2. The DNA for the CDR3 is TGTGCCAGCAGGGGGGACAGGGCAGATACGCAGTATTTT. Residues: CASRGDRADTQYF.

This rearrangement joins TRBV19 to TRBJ1-3; the D gene is possibly TRBD1 (6 bases). The CDR3 consists of 17 residues. V was pared by 3 bases and J by 2 bases, with 17 bases between. The germline CDR1 and CDR2 sequences are LNHDA and SQIVND (reference sequence). The CDR3 here is CASSIGDTPYTGNTIYF. Written as DNA, the CDR3 is TGTGCCAGTAGTATTGGGGACACACCGTATACTGGAAACACCATATATTTT.

This chain links TRBV19 with TRBJ2-1, with D perhaps TRBD2 (5 bases). Germline V gene data show CDR1 as LNHDA and CDR2 as SQIVND (reference sequence). The CDR3 covers 12 residues. Trimming stripped 4 bases from V and 7 bases from J, with 8 bases between. The chain's CDR3 is CASSTRENEQFF. In DNA, the CDR3 is TGTGCCAGTAGTACGAGGGAGAATGAGCAGTTCTTC.

The J gene is TRBJ1-2, the V gene TRBV7-2; perhaps TRBD1 as D (5 bases). Germline CDR1 and CDR2: SGHTA and FQGNSA. Trimming stripped 6 bases from V and 4 bases from J, with 12 bases between. This CDR3 spans 13 amino acids. CDR3 region: CASSPTVSYGYTF. For the CDR3, the DNA is TGTGCCAGCAGTCCGACAGTTTCCTATGGCTACACCTTC. Full variable domain (missing parts from reference TRBV7-2 and TRBJ1-2): GAGVSQSPSNKVTEKGKDVELRCDPISGHTALYWYRQSLGQGLEFLIYFQGNSAPDKSGLPSDRFSAERTGGSVSTLTIQRTQQEDSAVYLCASSPTVSYGYTFGSGTRLTVV.

The chain recombines TRBV6-1 with TRBJ2-1; no definite D call. CDR3 length equals 11 residues. Germline loops: CDR1 MNHNS, CDR2 SASEGT. Trimming shortened V by 8 bases and J by 7 bases, and 9 bases separated the two germline ends. CDR3 region: CASRTANEQFF. DNA for the CDR3: TGTGCCAGCCGGACGGCTAATGAGCAGTTCTTC.

V is TRBV7-9 and J is TRBJ1-2; D possibly corresponds to TRBD1 (5 bases). Germline-derived CDR1 and CDR2 are SEHNR and FQNEAQ (reference sequence). This CDR3 has 17 amino acids. Trimming removed 6 bases at V and 1 base at J, with 21 bases between. CDR3 in amino acids: CASRPVQGTSRNYGYTF. The DNA of the CDR3 is TGTGCCAGCAGACCCGTCCAAGGGACCTCGCGTAACTATGGCTACACCTTC.